One and the same sample provided the 26 T cell receptor beta chains below, sequenced in a study of T-cell reconstitution after alpha-beta-depleted transplantation in children. A library of TCRbeta sequences, prepared with unique molecular identifiers, was generated. TCRdb independently ran MiXCR on the PCR reads; one entry per CDR3 protein. This sample carries some 550,000 distinct CDR3 sequences, 23% of them seen once, and the ten largest clones take approximately 14%. The sequenced sample was PBMCs, mostly from graft donor cells, obtained 360 days after TCRalphabeta/CD19-depleted stem cell transplant. These receptors all stem from a boy younger than two who had a stem cell transplant for acute myeloid leukemia, so the T cells may come from the graft donor.

For the CDR3, the DNA is TGTGCCAGCACCCTTGATCCTTTCTTT. Encoded protein: CASTLDPFF. J is TRBJ1-1 and V is TRBV6-6; unclear D gene. The V gene lost 7 bases and the J gene lost 12 bases, with 9 bases spanning the gap. CDR1 and CDR2 (germline): MNHNY, SVGAGI (reference sequence). The length of the CDR3 is 9 residues.

The genes are TRBV1 and TRBJ2-7; TRBD2, as called in the table, went unchecked against the DNA. TRBV1 is recorded as a pseudogene. There are 15 residues in the CDR3. The CDR3 here is CTSSQVSSGVYEQYV. For the CDR3, the DNA is TGCACCAGCAGCCAAGTCTCCAGCGGGGTCTACGAGCAGTACGTC.

The chain joins TRBV12-3 or TRBV12-4 to TRBJ2-3; D could derive from TRBD1 or TRBD2 (6 bases each). This CDR3 is 13 amino acids long. The CDR3 DNA sequence: TGTGCAAGCTGGGGGGCCGGCACAGATACGCAGTATTTT. It translates to CASWGAGTDTQYF.

Ten or more counts support this clonotype. This chain links TRBV5-1 with TRBJ2-2; tentative D call: TRBD1 (6 bases). The CDR3 is 16 residues long. The germline CDR1 and CDR2 sequences are SGHRS and YFSETQ. The V gene lost 6 bases and the J gene lost 0 bases, with 15 bases spanning the gap. The CDR3 loop reads CASILGGSTNTGELFF. CDR3 DNA: TGCGCCAGCATCTTAGGGGGTTCCACGAACACCGGGGAGCTGTTTTTT.

V and J are TRBV6-2 or TRBV6-3 and TRBJ1-1, with TRBD1 as a possible D gene (6 bases). The CDR3 contains 12 residues. V lost 6 bases and J 14 bases, leaving 19 bases between the germline ends. Germline V gives CDR1 MNHEY, CDR2 SVGEGT. CDR3 sequence reads: CASSNQGTKAFF. CDR3 DNA sequence: TGTGCCAGCAGCAATCAGGGGACCAAGGCCTTCTTT.

The chain recombines TRBV11-2 with TRBJ2-1, with TRBD2 matching over 11 bases. The CDR3 consists of 19 residues. The germline V gene encodes CDR1 SGHAT and CDR2 FQNNGV. V lost 4 bases to trimming and J lost 1 base; unmatched junction nucleotides: 12. CDR3 sequence (DNA): TGTGCCAGCAGCTCTCTTTCCCGCTCTAGCGGGGGGTCCTACAATGAGCAGTTCTTC. It codes for CASSSLSRSSGGSYNEQFF.

This clonotype was seen many times. This sequence joins TRBV4-2 and TRBJ2-7; D not resolved. This CDR3 region has 13 residues. Germline V gene lookup returns CDR1 LGHNA and CDR2 YNFKEQ. Trimming removed 0 bases at V and 4 bases at J, with 7 bases between. The CDR3 region is CASSQDKAYEQYF. CDR3 nucleotides: TGTGCCAGCAGCCAAGATAAGGCGTACGAGCAGTACTTC.

The rearrangement uses TRBV5-1 and TRBJ1-1; D gene unclear. The V gene lost 3 bases and the J gene lost 0 bases, with 15 bases spanning the gap. This CDR3 comprises 16 residues. Germline-derived CDR1 and CDR2 are SGHRS and YFSETQ. CDR3 region: CASSSGRQPMNTEAFF. CDR3 nucleotides: TGCGCCAGCAGCTCGGGGAGGCAGCCGATGAACACTGAAGCTTTCTTT.

The gene calls are TRBV15 and TRBJ1-2; the D gene is possibly TRBD1 (5 bases). This CDR3 is 15 amino acids long. Trimming left V 5 bases short and J 11 bases short, with 24 bases between. CDR1 and CDR2 from the germline V gene are LNHNV and YYDKDF (reference sequence). CDR3 nucleotides: TGTGCCACCAGCTCTAGAGGGACGGACCTTGAGGGGTACACCTTC. Translated: CATSSRGTDLEGYTF. The full variable domain, completed using reference TRBV15 and TRBJ1-2, is DAMVIQNPRYQVTQFGKPVTLSCSQTLNHNVMYWYQQKSSQAPKLLFHYYDKDFNNEADTPDNFQSRRPNTSFCFLDIRSPGLGDTAMYLCATSSRGTDLEGYTFGSGTRLTVV.

CDR3 protein: CASSQDLQTSTDTQYF. The CDR3 bases are TGTGCCAGCAGCCAAGATCTACAGACTTCCACAGATACGCAGTATTTT. V is TRBV4-2 and J is TRBJ2-3; D remains ambiguous. Trimming left V 0 bases short and J 2 bases short, with 12 bases between. The germline V gene encodes CDR1 LGHNA and CDR2 YNFKEQ. CDR3 size: 16 residues.

This clonotype was seen many times. The chain is built from TRBV27 and TRBJ2-1, with 9 bases aligning to TRBD1. CDR3 length equals 15 residues. From germline, CDR1 is MNHEY and CDR2 SMNVEV (reference sequence). V dropped 3 bases and J dropped 5; count of bases not matched to a gene: 5. The CDR3 spells CASSLRGQGNNEQFF. CDR3 DNA: TGTGCCAGCAGTTTGAGAGGACAGGGGAACAATGAGCAGTTCTTC.

This clonotype has just one count. Compared with germline, one end of the junction differs, possibly owing to a read error. This chain connects TRBV12-3 or TRBV12-4 to TRBJ2-1; no clear D. This CDR3 has 12 residues. The CDR3 DNA reads as TGTGCCAGCACCCGGTTTGGAGATGATCAGTTCTTC. Translating gives CASTRFGDDQFF.

This clonotype was counted only a few times. This rearrangement joins TRBV20-1 to TRBJ2-5; the match to TRBD1 covers 7 bases. CDR3 size: 13 residues. CDR1 DFQATT and CDR2 SNEGSKA come from the germline V gene (reference sequence). V lost 5 bases to trimming and J lost 2 bases; unmatched junction nucleotides: 5. The CDR3 DNA follows: TGCAGTGCTCCCCGACAGGGACAAGAGACCCAGTACTTC. This sequence encodes CSAPRQGQETQYF.

The chain recombines TRBV6-1 with TRBJ2-1; a possible D gene is TRBD2 (6 bases). V was cut by 6 bases and J by 4 bases, with 10 bases left in between. This CDR3 spans 13 amino acids. The germline V gene encodes CDR1 MNHNS and CDR2 SASEGT. The CDR3 DNA sequence: TGTGCCAGCAGAAACGGGGGTTACAATGAGCAGTTCTTC. Protein product: CASRNGGYNEQFF.

The chain employs TRBV20-1 and TRBJ1-4, with 7 nucleotides matching TRBD1. Trimming took 0 bases from V and 8 from J; bases not matched to a gene: 9. From germline, CDR1 is DFQATT and CDR2 SNEGSKA (reference sequence). This CDR3 has 15 amino acids. In DNA, the CDR3 is TGCAGTGCTAGAGATAAGGGGGCGGTGGGAGAAAAACTGTTTTTT. This translates into CSARDKGAVGEKLFF.

There are a few counts of this clonotype. The V gene is TRBV5-6, the J gene TRBJ2-7; 7 nucleotides line up with TRBD2. The length of the CDR3 is 18 residues. From germline, CDR1 is SGHDT and CDR2 YYEEEE. Trimming at V came to 3 bases and at J to 0 bases, leaving 15 bases not matched to a gene. In nucleotides, the CDR3 is TGTGCCAGCAGCTCGCCCCCGGGGGGTGGCCCCCACTCCTACGAGCAGTACTTC. Protein: CASSSPPGGGPHSYEQYF.

A remark on this clonotype: At one boundary the junction diverges from the germline segment, which might be a read error. The rearrangement joins TRBV11-2 to TRBJ2-3; D is unresolved. Germline loops: CDR1 SGHAT, CDR2 FQNNGV. The CDR3 sequence is 10 residues long. The CDR3 DNA is TGTGCCAGCAGCTTAGATGCGCAGTATTTT. This codes for CASSLDAQYF. Variable domain in full (rest from reference TRBV11-2 and TRBJ2-3): EAGVAQSPRYKIIEKRQSVAFWCNPISGHATLYWYQQILGQGPKLLIQFQNNGVVDDSQLPKDRFSAERLKGVDSTLKIQPAKLEDSAVYLCASSLDAQYFGPGTRLTVL.

The chain recombines TRBV5-1 with TRBJ1-1; D is unresolved. The CDR3 contains 14 residues. V lost 0 bases and J lost 5, with 11 bases in between. Germline CDR1 and CDR2: SGHRS and YFSETQ. CDR3 sequence reads: CASSLEGPVTEAFF. The CDR3 nucleotides read TGCGCCAGCAGCTTGGAAGGCCCTGTGACTGAAGCTTTCTTT.

This clonotype was counted between two and nine times. The J gene is TRBJ2-3, the V gene TRBV29-1, with D tentatively TRBD2 (7 bases). V lost 3 bases, J lost 6 bases, and 16 bases lay in between. Germline V CDR1 and CDR2: SQVTM, ANQGSEA. The CDR3 sequence is 14 residues long. The CDR3 loop is CSVEGGGGGDTQYF. CDR3 nucleotide sequence: TGCAGCGTTGAGGGGGGCGGGGGAGGCGATACGCAGTATTTT.

The rearrangement joins TRBV15 to TRBJ1-5; D might be TRBD1 (6 bases). Germline V lookup: CDR1 LNHNV, CDR2 YYDKDF (reference sequence). Deletions cut 0 bases from V and 2 bases from J, with 8 bases between. CDR3 size: 15 residues. In DNA form, the CDR3 reads TGTGCCACCAGCAGAGATAACAGGGGCAATCAGCCCCAGCATTTT. This sequence encodes CATSRDNRGNQPQHF.

Only a few counts were recorded for this clonotype. The gene calls are TRBV3-1 and TRBJ1-5; TRBD1 might be the D (5 bases). Germline assignment: CDR1 LGHDT and CDR2 YNNKEL (reference sequence). This CDR3 region has 14 residues. V was shortened by 3 bases and J by 4 bases, with 10 bases between the two germline ends. The CDR3 is CASSHGHRNQPQHF. The CDR3 DNA is TGTGCCAGCAGCCACGGACACCGAAATCAGCCCCAGCATTTT.

At least ten counts were recorded for this clonotype. J is TRBJ2-1 and V is TRBV29-1; D is possibly TRBD1 (5 bases). Trimming pared 3 bases from V and 7 bases from J, leaving 22 bases between. CDR3 length: 16 residues. CDR1 SQVTM and CDR2 ANQGSEA come from the germline V gene. The DNA of the CDR3 is TGCAGCGTTGAGGGCCCCCGAAGGGGCCAAGGGAATGAGCAGTTCTTC. Translating gives CSVEGPRRGQGNEQFF.

This clonotype was counted many times. The chain carries TRBV6-2 or TRBV6-3 and TRBJ2-1; 8 bases are a match to TRBD2. The CDR3 spans 16 residues. Germline assignment: CDR1 MNHEY and CDR2 SVGEGT. J lost 4 bases, V lost 3 bases, and 8 bases had no gene match. The CDR3 region has the DNA TGTGCCAGCAGTTATTCGGCTAGCGGGCCTTACAATGAGCAGTTCTTC. The encoded protein is CASSYSASGPYNEQFF.

This clonotype was counted between two and nine times. This chain joins TRBV20-1 and TRBJ2-2; perhaps TRBD2 as D (6 bases). Germline lookup yields CDR1 DFQATT and CDR2 SNEGSKA (reference sequence). The V gene lost 5 bases and the J gene lost 3 bases, with 13 bases spanning the gap. The CDR3 totals 14 residues. The CDR3 DNA is TGCAGTGCTGAACTCCGGGACTACACCGGGGAGCTGTTTTTT. This gives the protein CSAELRDYTGELFF.

This clonotype was counted many times. This chain joins TRBV20-1 and TRBJ2-7; no firm D call. This CDR3 comprises 13 residues. Germline lookup yields CDR1 DFQATT and CDR2 SNEGSKA (reference sequence). V was shortened by 6 bases and J by 2 bases, with 14 bases between the two germline ends. CDR3 nucleotide sequence: TGCAGTGCCTACCCCAAGGGTCCCTACGAGCAGTACTTC. It codes for CSAYPKGPYEQYF.

In this sample, this clonotype turned up a few times. The chain joins TRBV25-1 to TRBJ2-1; D unresolved. CDR1 and CDR2 (germline): MGHDK, SYGVNS. This CDR3 spans 14 amino acids. V lost 1 base and J lost 2, with 6 bases in between. DNA for the CDR3: TGTGCCAGCAGTGAATTTGGGACCTACAATGAGCAGTTCTTC. Its translation is CASSEFGTYNEQFF. The complete variable domain, with remaining parts taken from reference TRBV25-1 and TRBJ2-1, reads EADIYQTPRYLVIGTGKKITLECSQTMGHDKMYWYQQDPGMELHLIHYSYGVNSTEKGDLSSESTVSRIRTEHFPLTLESARPSHTSQYLCASSEFGTYNEQFFGPGTRLTVL.